Following are 22 T cell receptor beta chains from one sample sequenced in a study of vaccination and CD4 T cells after COVID-19. These receptors' antigens are unknown. Oncomine TCR Beta short-read sequencing was applied to DNA from cultured CD4+ T cells. TCRdb fed the PCR reads into MiXCR, producing one record per CDR3 protein. Among roughly 20,000 distinct CDR3 sequences, approximately 30% were seen once, and the ten largest hold about 15%. Treatment denoted: roughly 10-day PBMC culture with coronavirus spike peptide pools or control peptides (ViraFEST assay). The specimen sequenced was cultured CD4+ T cells from blood. These receptors all stem from a human donor with COVID-19.

In its sample, this clonotype is medium-sized (0.01 to 0.1%). This chain uses TRBV7-2 with TRBJ1-2, with D possibly being TRBD1 (5 bases). Germline CDR1 SGHTA, CDR2 FQGNSA. This CDR3 is 14 amino acids long. The V end lost 5 bases, the J end lost 6 bases, and 16 bases lay between the germline ends. The CDR3 region is CASSRRVAYDGYTF. The CDR3 bases are TGTGCCAGCAGCCGCAGGGTGGCCTATGATGGCTACACCTTC.

This clonotype was detected a few times. The chain recombines TRBV6-1 with TRBJ1-3, with D hard to call. Per germline, CDR1 MNHNS and CDR2 SASEGT. Trimming shortened V by 7 bases and J by 2 bases, and 9 bases separated the two germline ends. The CDR3 spans 13 residues. CDR3 DNA: TGTGCCAGCAAGGGAAGGACTGGAAACACCATATATTTT. It translates to CASKGRTGNTIYF.

The chain couples TRBV5-8 to TRBJ2-3; no clear D. This CDR3 is 16 amino acids long. CDR1 SGHTS and CDR2 YDEGEE come from the germline V gene. V lost 2 bases, J lost 0 bases, and 13 bases lay in between. CDR3 region: CASSLSRKSSTDTQYF. As DNA, the CDR3 is TGTGCCAGCAGCTTAAGCCGAAAATCTAGCACAGATACGCAGTATTTT.

This clonotype was seen more than once but under ten times. The chain recombines TRBV7-2 with TRBJ2-3, with D perhaps TRBD1 (6 bases). V dropped 1 base and J dropped 0 bases, with 11 bases sitting between them. The CDR3 loop spans 16 amino acids. Germline V gene lookup returns CDR1 SGHTA and CDR2 FQGNSA. CDR3 nucleotide sequence: TGTGCCAGCAGCTTAGACAGGGCGGCTAGCACAGATACGCAGTATTTT. Its translation is CASSLDRAASTDTQYF.

In DNA form, the CDR3 reads TGTGCCAGCAGTGTTCTCCCAAACAAGGGATCCCCCTCATCCGAGCAGTACTTC. Translating gives CASSVLPNKGSPSSEQYF. This chain connects TRBV27 to TRBJ2-7; D gene unclear. Trimming removed 5 bases from V and 6 bases from J, with 29 bases in between. The germline V gene has CDR1 MNHEY and CDR2 SMNVEV (reference sequence). This CDR3 region has 18 residues.

The chain couples TRBV7-9 to TRBJ1-2; D may be TRBD1 (6 bases). V was shortened by 5 bases and J by 7 bases, with 11 bases between the two germline ends. The CDR3 sequence is 12 residues long. The germline V gene has CDR1 SEHNR and CDR2 FQNEAQ (reference sequence). CDR3 region: CASSIPGVGYTF. DNA for the CDR3: TGTGCCAGCAGCATTCCAGGGGTTGGCTACACCTTC.

J is TRBJ2-2 and V is TRBV11-2, with 7 bases matching TRBD1. Germline lookup yields CDR1 SGHAT and CDR2 FQNNGV. With V trimmed by 6 bases and J by 2 bases, 9 bases remained unmatched. The CDR3 has 16 residues. CDR3 amino acids: CASRTRDSVNTGELFF. CDR3 bases: TGTGCCAGCAGAACCCGGGACAGCGTTAACACCGGGGAGCTGTTTTTT.

The V gene is TRBV11-1, the J gene TRBJ1-1; the match to TRBD1 covers 7 bases. The CDR3 runs to 14 residues. The V gene end was trimmed by 4 bases and the J gene end by 5 bases; junction bases not matched to a gene: 7. Per germline, CDR1 SGHAT and CDR2 FQDESV (reference sequence). The CDR3 protein is CASSWQGVGTEAFF. The CDR3 nucleotides are TGTGCCAGCAGCTGGCAGGGGGTAGGTACTGAAGCTTTCTTT.

The V gene is TRBV7-9, the J gene TRBJ2-7, with 8 bases identical to TRBD2. CDR3 size: 14 residues. From germline, CDR1 is SEHNR and CDR2 FQNEAQ (reference sequence). Trimming removed 5 bases from V and 9 bases from J; junction bases left unmatched: 12. CDR3 sequence: CASSPGGVFFGQYF. The CDR3 DNA reads TGTGCCAGCAGCCCGGGAGGGGTCTTCTTCGGGCAGTACTTC.

CDR3 region: CASSYSERGTYNEQFF. The CDR3 DNA reads as TGTGCCAGCAGTTACTCGGAGCGGGGGACCTACAATGAGCAGTTCTTC. The chain combines TRBV6-5 with TRBJ2-1, with 8 bases fitting TRBD2. This CDR3 contains 16 residues. The V segment lost 0 bases and the J segment 2 bases; nucleotides outside the gene matches: 3. Germline V lookup: CDR1 MNHEY, CDR2 SVGAGI.

The chain has TRBV19 and TRBJ2-3; D remains ambiguous. This CDR3 comprises 15 residues. Germline CDR1 and CDR2: LNHDA and SQIVND (reference sequence). Trimming took 5 bases from V and 0 from J, leaving 12 bases between them. The CDR3 loop reads CASSSTRSSTDTQYF. CDR3 bases: TGTGCCAGTAGTTCTACTCGATCTAGCACAGATACGCAGTATTTT.

This sequence joins TRBV4-3 and TRBJ1-2, with D unclear. The CDR3 sequence is 14 residues long. CDR1 and CDR2 (germline): LGHNA, YSLEER. Trimming cost V 5 bases and J 4 bases, with 14 bases left between them. CDR3 coding DNA: TGCGCCAGCAGCAAAGGTCTCGGAATCTATGGCTACACCTTC. It is translated as CASSKGLGIYGYTF.

The chain recombines TRBV9 with TRBJ2-7, with 7 bases fitting TRBD1. V lost 0 bases to trimming and J lost 2 bases; unmatched junction nucleotides: 5. Germline CDR1 reads SGDLS; CDR2 reads YYNGEE. This CDR3 contains 15 residues. As DNA, the CDR3 is TGTGCCAGCAGCGTAGGGACAGGCGTTACCTACGAGCAGTACTTC. Residues: CASSVGTGVTYEQYF.

This clonotype was observed a few times. J is TRBJ1-4 and V is TRBV2; no reliable D call. Germline V gene lookup returns CDR1 SNHLY and CDR2 FYNNEI. V gave up 10 bases and J gave up 8 bases, with 11 bases separating them. The CDR3 has 11 amino acids. The CDR3 DNA reads TGTGCCACCCGGGTGGGGGAAAAACTGTTTTTT. It yields the protein CATRVGEKLFF.

This clonotype was seen a few times. The rearrangement uses TRBV11-2 and TRBJ1-1; D remains unclear. Trimming removed 5 bases from V and 2 bases from J, with 15 bases in between. Germline CDR1 reads SGHAT; CDR2 reads FQNNGV. This CDR3 has 15 amino acids. DNA of the CDR3: TGTGCCAGCAGCCCGACGGGTAGGACTAACACTGAAGCTTTCTTT. It is translated as CASSPTGRTNTEAFF.

A few counts support this clonotype. V gene TRBV11-3 combines with J gene TRBJ2-5; no firm D call. Germline V gene lookup returns CDR1 SGHNT and CDR2 YENEEA. The CDR3 is 11 amino acids. Trimming took off 5 bases at V and 5 bases at J, with 6 bases between the two ends. CDR3 DNA sequence: TGTGCCAGCAGCGAGGCGGAGACCCAGTACTTC. The encoded protein is CASSEAETQYF.

The chain combines TRBV7-8 with TRBJ2-6, with 10 bases that match TRBD1. Germline-derived CDR1 and CDR2 are SGHVS and FQNEAQ. Trimming at V came to 4 bases and at J to 0 bases, leaving 3 bases not matched to a gene. The CDR3 sequence is 17 residues long. The CDR3 region has the DNA TGTGCCAGCAGCTCCGGGACAGGGGCCTCTGGGGCCAACGTCCTGACTTTC. This sequence encodes CASSSGTGASGANVLTF.

The J gene is TRBJ2-2, the V gene TRBV7-3, with 7 bases identical to TRBD2. J was trimmed by 5 bases and V by 1 base; bases with no gene match: 4. The CDR3 sequence is 15 residues long. Germline values: CDR1 SGHTA, CDR2 FQGTGA. CDR3 sequence reads: CASSLILGGTGELFF. The CDR3 DNA reads TGTGCCAGCAGCTTAATCTTGGGGGGGACCGGGGAGCTGTTTTTT.

The table lists this clonotype with a few counts. The V call is TRBV24-1, the J call TRBJ2-3; D possibly corresponds to TRBD1 (6 bases). The CDR3 length is 14 residues. From germline, CDR1 is KGHDR and CDR2 SFDVKD. With 3 bases removed from V and 3 bases from J, the gap between germline ends came to 9 bases. CDR3 residues: CATSDTQGTDTQYF. The CDR3 region has the DNA TGTGCCACCAGTGATACGCAGGGGACAGATACGCAGTATTTT.

This clonotype turned up a few times. The V gene is TRBV20-1, the J gene TRBJ1-1; 7 nucleotides match TRBD1. Germline CDR1 and CDR2: DFQATT and SNEGSKA (reference sequence). This CDR3 spans 15 amino acids. After removal of 3 bases from V and 0 bases from J, the junction contained 7 bases not matched to a gene. In nucleotides, the CDR3 is TGCAGTGCTAGCCAAGGGACAGTGATGAACACTGAAGCTTTCTTT. This encodes CSASQGTVMNTEAFF.

This chain links TRBV11-2 with TRBJ2-5; D gene ambiguous. Trimming stripped 1 base from V and 5 bases from J, with 8 bases between. Looked up from germline, CDR1 is SGHAT and CDR2 is FQNNGV. The CDR3 has 13 amino acids. The CDR3, as DNA: TGTGCCAGCAGCTTAGGTCTCTTGGAGACCCAGTACTTC. As protein: CASSLGLLETQYF.

The chain links TRBV11-2 to TRBJ2-3; D call uncertain. The CDR3 length is 13 residues. The V and J ends lost 0 bases and 5 bases respectively, with 6 bases between them. CDR1 and CDR2 from the germline V gene are SGHAT and FQNNGV. CDR3 sequence reads: CASSLDRGDTQYF. In nucleotides, the CDR3 is TGTGCCAGCAGCTTAGATCGTGGAGATACGCAGTATTTT.